This is a list of T cell receptor beta chains from one sample in a study of beta chain features in type 1 diabetes. Data came from immunoSEQ multiplex PCR; TCRdb stores just in-frame clones and leaves some out. The sample comprises 130,000 to 150,000 clones, about 51% of which are singletons, and roughly 0.43% rests with the top ten. Source material: Tregs from blood. The receptors derive from a man between 18 and 35 years old in good health. The CDR3 runs from the conserved cysteine through the conserved F or W. A D gene is named only where the DNA matches it firmly. Only some rows state a clone size, as once, few, many or a class for expanded clones.

NA	TRBV5-1	TRBJ2-6	NA	CASSLETGYSGANVLTF	TGCGCCAGCAGCTTGGAGACAGGCTACTCTGGGGCCAACGTCCTGACTTTC
NA	TRBV5-1	TRBJ2-6	TRBD1	CASSRQPGQGGRAGANVLTF	TGCGCCAGCAGCCGGCAACCGGGACAGGGTGGTCGGGCTGGGGCCAACGTCCTGACTTTC
NA	TRBV27	TRBJ1-2	NA	CASAGLNGGYTF	TGTGCCAGCGCAGGGTTAAATGGTGGCTACACCTTC
NA	TRBV27	TRBJ1-1	NA	CASSLSVLTEAFF	TGTGCCAGCAGTTTATCCGTCTTGACTGAAGCTTTCTTT
NA	TRBV5-5	TRBJ2-2	TRBD1	CASSSKTGESIGELFF	TGTGCCAGCAGCTCGAAGACAGGGGAGAGCATCGGGGAGCTGTTTTTT
few	TRBV5-1	TRBJ1-1	NA	CASRVVTGNTEAFF	TGCGCCAGCAGAGTCGTGACAGGGAACACTGAAGCTTTCTTT
NA	TRBV2	TRBJ1-2	NA	CASSAMAGRQNYGYTF	TGTGCCAGCAGTGCGATGGCAGGGCGTCAAAACTATGGCTACACCTTC
few	TRBV29-1	TRBJ2-3	NA	CSVQNPYGIADTDTQYF	TGCAGCGTGCAAAACCCATATGGTATAGCGGACACAGATACGCAGTATTTT
NA	TRBV7-9	TRBJ2-4	NA	CASSLVFESAKNIQYF	TGTGCCAGCAGCTTGGTGTTTGAGTCAGCCAAAAACATTCAGTACTTC
NA	TRBV4-2	TRBJ1-1	NA	CASSYGQNTEAFF	TGTGCCAGCAGCTACGGACAGAACACTGAAGCTTTCTTT
NA	TRBV9	TRBJ2-2	TRBD1	CASSVGTGNTGELFF	TGTGCCAGCAGCGTAGGGACAGGGAACACCGGGGAGCTGTTTTTT
few	TRBV7-2	TRBJ2-5	TRBD2	CASSLALLAGGRETQYF	TGTGCCAGCAGCTTAGCCCTACTAGCGGGGGGTAGGGAGACCCAGTACTTC
NA	TRBV7-2	TRBJ1-3	NA	CASSLAGGGNTIYF	TGTGCCAGCAGCTTAGCTGGAGGTGGAAACACCATATATTTT
NA	TRBV28	TRBJ1-5	NA	CASSLRVDQPQHF	TGTGCCAGCAGTTTGCGGGTAGATCAGCCCCAGCATTTT
NA	TRBV27	TRBJ2-1	NA	CASSKIFMFRNEQFF	TGTGCCAGCAGTAAAATTTTTATGTTCCGTAATGAGCAGTTCTTC
NA	TRBV15	TRBJ2-2	NA	CATSRDRGGELFF	TGTGCCACCAGCAGAGATAGGGGCGGGGAGCTGTTTTTT
few	TRBV7-9	TRBJ1-1	TRBD1	CASSSAGGSWTEAFF	TGTGCCAGCAGCTCGGCAGGGGGAAGTTGGACTGAAGCTTTCTTT
once	TRBV28	TRBJ2-1	TRBD1	CASRTGGRNEQFF	TGTGCCAGCAGGACAGGGGGTAGGAATGAGCAGTTCTTC
few	TRBV19	TRBJ2-1	TRBD2	CASSQLGQAGGRFF	TGTGCCAGTAGTCAGCTCGGGCAAGCGGGGGGGCGATTCTTC
few	TRBV7-3	TRBJ2-1	NA	CASSFTGQGTVNNEQFF	TGTGCCAGCAGCTTCACAGGGCAGGGGACGGTGAACAATGAGCAGTTCTTC